The present entry profiles one T cell receptor (beta chain) with its context. The antigen is not known. The source of the sample is a study of cytomegalovirus exposure and HLA in healthy donors. Findings of the study overall: Earlier findings revealed that most TCR beta V segments proved productive either about 87% or about 30% of the time.

13 Jbeta primers and 60 Vbeta primers were used for the PCR. Some clones are missing from TCRdb's copy, which holds only in-frame ones; the method was immunoSEQ multiplex PCR. The table records about 72,000 clones, about 81% of them present only once. Specimen: PBMCs. The receptor was derived from a human donor in good health.

CDR3 protein: CASSLGLGVNYGYTF. The CDR3 DNA follows: TGTGCCAGCAGCCTAGGGTTGGGAGTGAACTATGGCTACACCTTC. This rearrangement joins TRBV7-2 to TRBJ1-2; D gene uncertain. CDR3 length: 15 amino acids. Germline V gene data show CDR1 as SGHTA and CDR2 as FQGNSA. The V and J ends lost 5 bases and 2 bases respectively, with 15 bases between them.